Listed below are T cell receptor beta chains from one sample, sequenced in a study of cytomegalovirus exposure and HLA in healthy donors. This table comes from immunoSEQ multiplex PCR, and its TCRdb copy is limited to in-frame clones, with some not included. This sample has roughly 36,000 clones, with 80% found just once. The sequencing sample was made of PBMCs. These receptors originate from a male donor in good health and CMV-seronegative. Each CDR3 is given with its conserved first and last residue. A D gene is named only where the DNA matches it firmly. For some rows the clone size is stated as once, few or many, or as a class when expanded; others skip it.

abundance | j_gene | d_gene | v_gene | CDR3aa | CDR3nt
few | TRBJ2-2 | TRBD1 | TRBV6-1 | CASGQQGADTGELFF | TGTGCCAGCGGACAACAGGGGGCAGACACCGGGGAGCTGTTTTTT
- | TRBJ2-1 | - | TRBV4-2 | CASSQNRGEQFF | TGTGCCAGCAGCCAAAACCGCGGTGAGCAGTTCTTC
once | TRBJ1-5 | - | TRBV9 | CASSVDRNQPQHF | TGTGCCAGCAGCGTAGACAGAAATCAGCCCCAGCATTTT
- | TRBJ2-7 | - | TRBV19 | CASSIDLTGAYEQYF | TGTGCCAGTAGTATAGATTTGACAGGCGCCTACGAGCAGTACTTC
- | TRBJ1-5 | - | TRBV6-5 | CASSYGLDQPQHF | TGTGCCAGCAGTTATGGCCTGGATCAGCCCCAGCATTTT
- | TRBJ2-7 | - | TRBV6-5 | CASSYGQSYEQYF | TGTGCCAGCAGTTACGGTCAGTCCTACGAGCAGTACTTC
- | TRBJ1-1 | - | TRBV7-3 | CASRSGTGNTEAFF | TGTGCCAGCAGATCCGGGACTGGGAACACTGAAGCTTTCTTT
- | TRBJ1-1 | - | TRBV10-2 | CASSEYAGNTEAFF | TGCGCCAGCAGTGAATATGCGGGGAACACTGAAGCTTTCTTT
- | TRBJ1-6 | - | TRBV27 | CVPGGANKKGSPLHF | TGTGTCCCAGGCGGGGCTAATAAGAAGGGTTCACCCCTCCACTTT
- | TRBJ1-5 | TRBD1 | TRBV18 | CASSPGTGGEQPQHF | TGTGCCAGCTCACCCGGGACAGGGGGCGAGCAGCCCCAGCATTTT
- | TRBJ2-7 | - | TRBV6-5 | CASSYSNRVGEQYF | TGTGCCAGCAGTTACTCGAACAGGGTTGGCGAGCAGTACTTC
- | TRBJ1-2 | - | TRBV30 | CAWSTSANYGYTF | TGTGCCTGGAGTACCTCAGCTAACTATGGCTACACCTTC
- | TRBJ1-1 | - | TRBV14 | CASSQDLGQWTEAFF | TGTGCCAGCAGCCAAGATCTAGGACAGTGGACTGAAGCTTTCTTT
- | TRBJ1-6 | - | TRBV6-1 | CASSEVRTEYSPLHF | TGTGCCAGCAGTGAAGTGCGGACAGAGTATTCACCCCTCCACTTT
- | TRBJ1-6 | TRBD1 | TRBV5-5 | CASSLRPGTGFNNSPLHF | TGTGCCAGCAGCTTACGTCCCGGGACAGGGTTCAATAATTCACCCCTCCACTTT
- | TRBJ1-2 | - | TRBV9 | CASSASGTPVTYGYTF | TGTGCCAGCAGCGCTTCCGGGACACCGGTAACCTATGGCTACACCTTC
- | TRBJ2-1 | TRBD2 | TRBV28 | CASSSLLAGGPESSYNEQFF | TGTGCCAGCAGTTCGCTACTAGCGGGAGGGCCTGAGAGCTCCTACAATGAGCAGTTCTTC
- | TRBJ1-5 | - | TRBV6-6 | CASSYSGSNQPQHF | TGTGCCAGCAGTTACTCGGGCAGTAATCAGCCCCAGCATTTT